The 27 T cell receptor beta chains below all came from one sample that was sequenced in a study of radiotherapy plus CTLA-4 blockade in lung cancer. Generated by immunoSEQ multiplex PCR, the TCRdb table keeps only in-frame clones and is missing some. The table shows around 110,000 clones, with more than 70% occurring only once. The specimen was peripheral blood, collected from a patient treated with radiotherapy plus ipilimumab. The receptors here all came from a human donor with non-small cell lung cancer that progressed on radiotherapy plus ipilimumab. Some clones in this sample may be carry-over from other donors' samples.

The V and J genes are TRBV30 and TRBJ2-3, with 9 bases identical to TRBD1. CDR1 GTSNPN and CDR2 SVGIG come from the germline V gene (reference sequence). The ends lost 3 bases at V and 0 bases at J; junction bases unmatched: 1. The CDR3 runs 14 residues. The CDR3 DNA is TGTGCCTGGAGGGACAGGGGAAGCACAGATACGCAGTATTTT. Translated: CAWRDRGSTDTQYF.

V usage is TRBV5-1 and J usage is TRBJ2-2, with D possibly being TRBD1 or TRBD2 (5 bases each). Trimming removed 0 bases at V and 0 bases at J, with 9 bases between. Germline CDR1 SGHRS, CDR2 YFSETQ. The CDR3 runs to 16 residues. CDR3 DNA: TGCGCCAGCAGCTTGGGTGGGACGGCGAACACCGGGGAGCTGTTTTTT. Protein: CASSLGGTANTGELFF. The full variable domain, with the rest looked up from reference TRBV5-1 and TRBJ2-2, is KAGVTQTPRYLIKTRGQQVTLSCSPISGHRSVSWYQQTPGQGLQFLFEYFSETQRNKGNFPGRFSGRQFSNSRSEMNVSTLELGDSALYLCASSLGGTANTGELFFGEGSRLTVL.

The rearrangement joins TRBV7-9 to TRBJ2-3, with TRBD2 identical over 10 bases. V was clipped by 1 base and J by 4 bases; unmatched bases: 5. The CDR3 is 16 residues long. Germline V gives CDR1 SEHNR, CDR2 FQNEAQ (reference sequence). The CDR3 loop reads CASSLEAGGPSDTQYF. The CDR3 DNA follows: TGTGCCAGCAGCTTAGAAGCGGGGGGGCCATCAGATACGCAGTATTTT.

The CDR3, as DNA: TGCGCCAGCAGCGACCCTAGCCGGGGGGACAATGAGCAGTTCTTC. Amino acids: CASSDPSRGDNEQFF. V usage is TRBV5-1 and J usage is TRBJ2-1, with 7 bases identical to TRBD2. J was trimmed by 5 bases and V by 4 bases; bases with no gene match: 9. In germline, CDR1 is SGHRS, CDR2 YFSETQ. CDR3 length equals 15 residues.

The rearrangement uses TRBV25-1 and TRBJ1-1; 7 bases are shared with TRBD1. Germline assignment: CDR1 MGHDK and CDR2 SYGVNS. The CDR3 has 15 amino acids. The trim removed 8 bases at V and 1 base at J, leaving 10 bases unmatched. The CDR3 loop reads CASPPMGQPNTEAFF. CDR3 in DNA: TGTGCCAGCCCCCCTATGGGACAGCCGAACACTGAAGCTTTCTTT.

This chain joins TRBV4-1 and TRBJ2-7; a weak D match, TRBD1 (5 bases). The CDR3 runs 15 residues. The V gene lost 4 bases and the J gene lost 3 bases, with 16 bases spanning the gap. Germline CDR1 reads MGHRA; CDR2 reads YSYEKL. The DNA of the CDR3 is TGCGCCAGCAGCCGCCAGGGTTCACCCGACTACGAGCAGTACTTC. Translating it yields CASSRQGSPDYEQYF.

The CDR3 here is CASRDRNQPQHF. The CDR3, as DNA: TGTGCCAGTAGGGACAGAAATCAGCCCCAGCATTTT. The chain has TRBV19 and TRBJ1-5; tentative D call: TRBD1 (6 bases). Germline-derived CDR1 and CDR2 are LNHDA and SQIVND (reference sequence). The CDR3 is made up of 12 amino acids. V lost 6 bases and J 4 bases, leaving 7 bases between the germline ends.

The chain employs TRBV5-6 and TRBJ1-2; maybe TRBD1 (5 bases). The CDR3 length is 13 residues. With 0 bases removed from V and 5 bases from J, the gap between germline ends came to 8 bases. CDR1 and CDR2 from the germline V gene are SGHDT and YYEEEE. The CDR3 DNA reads TGTGCCAGCAGCTTGGGGGACCTATATGGCTACACCTTC. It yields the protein CASSLGDLYGYTF.

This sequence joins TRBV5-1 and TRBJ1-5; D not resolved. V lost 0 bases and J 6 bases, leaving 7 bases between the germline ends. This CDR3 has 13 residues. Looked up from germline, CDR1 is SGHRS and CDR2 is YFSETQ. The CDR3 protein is CASSLGGSQPQHF. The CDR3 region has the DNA TGCGCCAGCAGCTTGGGCGGCAGTCAGCCCCAGCATTTT.

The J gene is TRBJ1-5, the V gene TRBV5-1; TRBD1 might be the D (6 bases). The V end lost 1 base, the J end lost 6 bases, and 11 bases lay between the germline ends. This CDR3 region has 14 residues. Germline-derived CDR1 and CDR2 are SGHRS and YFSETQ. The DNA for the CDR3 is TGCGCCAGCAGCTTGTCGGGGGGCCTTCAGCCCCAGCATTTT. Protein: CASSLSGGLQPQHF.

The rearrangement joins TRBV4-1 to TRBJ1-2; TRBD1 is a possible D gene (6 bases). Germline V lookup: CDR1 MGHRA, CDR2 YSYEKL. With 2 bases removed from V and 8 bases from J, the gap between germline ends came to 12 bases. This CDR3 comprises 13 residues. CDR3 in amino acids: CASSQLAGDGYTF. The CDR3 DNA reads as TGCGCCAGCAGCCAACTTGCAGGGGACGGCTACACCTTC.

The CDR3 DNA sequence: TGCGCCAGCAGCCCCCAGGGGGGCCACCAAGAGACCCAGTACTTC. Protein sequence: CASSPQGGHQETQYF. J is TRBJ2-5 and V is TRBV5-1, with D possibly matching TRBD1 (7 bases). Germline-derived CDR1 and CDR2 are SGHRS and YFSETQ. This CDR3 contains 15 residues. Trimming removed 4 bases at V and 0 bases at J, with 13 bases between.

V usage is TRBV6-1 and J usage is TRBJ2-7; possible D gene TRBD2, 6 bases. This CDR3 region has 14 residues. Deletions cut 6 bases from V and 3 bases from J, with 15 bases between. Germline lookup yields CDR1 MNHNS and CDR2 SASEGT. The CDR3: CASRGGADRYEQYF. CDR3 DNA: TGTGCCAGCAGGGGCGGGGCAGATCGCTACGAGCAGTACTTC.

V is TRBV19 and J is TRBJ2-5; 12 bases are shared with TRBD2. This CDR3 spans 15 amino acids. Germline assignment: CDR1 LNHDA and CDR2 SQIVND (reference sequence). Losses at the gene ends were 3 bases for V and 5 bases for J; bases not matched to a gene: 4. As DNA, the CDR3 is TGTGCCAGTAGTATCACTAGCGGGGGGAGGGAGACCCAGTACTTC. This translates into CASSITSGGRETQYF.

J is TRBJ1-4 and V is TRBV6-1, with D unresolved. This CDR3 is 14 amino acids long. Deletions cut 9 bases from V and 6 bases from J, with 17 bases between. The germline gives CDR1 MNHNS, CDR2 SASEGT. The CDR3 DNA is TGTGCCAGTTGGACGGGAGGTGGTTATGAAAAACTGTTTTTT. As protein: CASWTGGGYEKLFF.

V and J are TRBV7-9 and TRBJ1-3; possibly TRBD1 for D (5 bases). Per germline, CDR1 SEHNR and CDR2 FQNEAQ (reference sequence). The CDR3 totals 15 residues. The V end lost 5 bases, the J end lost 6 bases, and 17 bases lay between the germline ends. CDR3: CASSPPNVRENTIYF. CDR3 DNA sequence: TGTGCCAGCAGCCCACCAAACGTCAGGGAAAACACCATATATTTT.

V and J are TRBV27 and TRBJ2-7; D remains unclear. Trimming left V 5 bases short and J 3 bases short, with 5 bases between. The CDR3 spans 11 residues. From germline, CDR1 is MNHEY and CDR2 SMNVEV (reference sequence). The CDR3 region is CASSTFYEQYF. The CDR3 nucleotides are TGTGCCAGCAGTACGTTCTACGAGCAGTACTTC.

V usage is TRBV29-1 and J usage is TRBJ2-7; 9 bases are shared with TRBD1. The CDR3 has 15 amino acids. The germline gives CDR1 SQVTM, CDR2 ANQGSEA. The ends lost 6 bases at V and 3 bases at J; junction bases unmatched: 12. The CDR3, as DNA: TGCAGCGTCCTCTCGGAAGGGACAGGGAACTACGAGCAGTACTTC. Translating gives CSVLSEGTGNYEQYF.

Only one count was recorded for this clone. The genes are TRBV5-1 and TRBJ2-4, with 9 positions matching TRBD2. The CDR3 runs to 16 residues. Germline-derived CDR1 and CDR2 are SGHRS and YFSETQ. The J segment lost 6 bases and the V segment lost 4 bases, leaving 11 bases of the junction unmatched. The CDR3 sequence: CASSLLSGGGLNIQYF. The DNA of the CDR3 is TGCGCCAGCAGCCTACTTAGCGGGGGAGGATTAAACATTCAGTACTTC.

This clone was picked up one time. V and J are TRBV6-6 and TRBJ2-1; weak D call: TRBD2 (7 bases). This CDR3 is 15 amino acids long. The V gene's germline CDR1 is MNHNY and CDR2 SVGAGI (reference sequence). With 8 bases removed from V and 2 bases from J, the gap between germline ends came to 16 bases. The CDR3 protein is CASAMRGGPYNEQFF. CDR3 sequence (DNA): TGTGCCAGCGCGATGAGGGGGGGTCCCTACAATGAGCAGTTCTTC.

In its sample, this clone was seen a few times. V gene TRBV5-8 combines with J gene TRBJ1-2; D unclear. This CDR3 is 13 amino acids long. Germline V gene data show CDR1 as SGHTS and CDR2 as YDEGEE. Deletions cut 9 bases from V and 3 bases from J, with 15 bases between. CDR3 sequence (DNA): TGTGCCACCGCTCGCCGTGGGGACTATGGCTACACCTTC. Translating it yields CATARRGDYGYTF.

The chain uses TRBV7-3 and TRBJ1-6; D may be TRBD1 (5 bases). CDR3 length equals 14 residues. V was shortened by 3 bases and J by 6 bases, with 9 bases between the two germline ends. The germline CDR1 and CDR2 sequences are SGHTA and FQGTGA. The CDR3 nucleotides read TGTGCCAGCAGCTTGCAGGGAAGTAATTCACCCCTCCACTTT. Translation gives CASSLQGSNSPLHF.

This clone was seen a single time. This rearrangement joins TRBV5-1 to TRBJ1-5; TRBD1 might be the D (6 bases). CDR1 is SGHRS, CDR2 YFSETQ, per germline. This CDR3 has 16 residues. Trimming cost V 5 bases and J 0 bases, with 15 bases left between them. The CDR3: CASREGGGHSNQPQHF. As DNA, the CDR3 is TGCGCCAGCAGGGAGGGAGGGGGACATAGCAATCAGCCCCAGCATTTT.

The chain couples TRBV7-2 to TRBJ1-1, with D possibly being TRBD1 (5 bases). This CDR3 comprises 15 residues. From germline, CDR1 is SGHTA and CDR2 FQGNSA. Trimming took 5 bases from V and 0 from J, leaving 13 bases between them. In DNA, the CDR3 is TGTGCCAGCAGCCCTCTGGGGGGGTTGAACACTGAAGCTTTCTTT. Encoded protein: CASSPLGGLNTEAFF.

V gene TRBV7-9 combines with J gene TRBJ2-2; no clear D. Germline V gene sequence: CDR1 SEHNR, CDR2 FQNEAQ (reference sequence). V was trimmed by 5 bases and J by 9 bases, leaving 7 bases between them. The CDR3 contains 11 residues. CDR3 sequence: CASSTVRELFF. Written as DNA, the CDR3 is TGTGCCAGCAGCACGGTTCGGGAGCTGTTTTTT.

The CDR3 region is CASWTPYVGSYEQYF. The CDR3 coding sequence is TGTGCCAGCTGGACACCTTACGTTGGTTCCTACGAGCAGTACTTC. The J gene is TRBJ2-7, the V gene TRBV6-1, with D possibly matching TRBD1 (5 bases). The CDR3 has 15 residues. The germline V gene has CDR1 MNHNS and CDR2 SASEGT. The ends were cut back, 8 bases at V and 1 base at J, with 18 bases in the middle.

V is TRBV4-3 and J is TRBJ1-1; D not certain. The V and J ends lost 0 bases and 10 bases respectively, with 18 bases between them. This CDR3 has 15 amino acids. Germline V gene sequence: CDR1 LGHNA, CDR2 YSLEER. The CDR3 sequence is CASSQEPHSTSRAFF. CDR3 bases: TGCGCCAGCAGCCAAGAACCCCACTCTACATCCCGAGCTTTCTTT.